Below, one T cell receptor (beta chain) is given with its context. What it binds is not known. This sample is part of a study of molecular identifiers for immune sequencing clone quantification. General observations from the study: Whereas naive cells kept under 1% of molecules in clones above 20 RNA copies, such clones held over 97% in effectors.

V dropped 9 bases and J dropped 4 bases, with 7 bases sitting between them. CDR1 and CDR2 from the germline V gene are MNHNS and SASEGT. The CDR3 covers 12 residues. TCRdb reanalysed the PCR reads using MiXCR and keeps one entry per CDR3 protein. Of more than 70,000 distinct CDR3 sequences in the sample, roughly 21% were seen once. A CD8+CD4-CCR7+CD45RA+ gate was used to sort naive CD8 T cells. The sequenced sample was naive CD8+ T cells from blood, with Jurkat cell RNA spiked in. Subset in this sample: FACS-sorted CD8+CD4-CCR7+CD45RA+ naive T cells. This sequence was found in a human donor in good health. Some libraries in this study had Jurkat cell RNA spiked in. The V gene is TRBV6-1, the J gene TRBJ2-6; the D is unclear. CDR3 DNA sequence: TGTGCCAGTTTTGGGGGGGCCAACGTCCTGACTTTC. Its translation: CASFGGANVLTF.